This TCR beta chain derives from a study of OX40 agonist ivuxolimab in advanced cancers. Background on the study: Partial responses were achieved by three patients, one with hepatocellular carcinoma and two with cutaneous melanoma.

V shed 5 bases and J shed 1 base, with 10 bases lying between them. There are 14 residues in the CDR3. The germline V gene has CDR1 SGHAT and CDR2 FQNNGV. Using immunoSEQ multiplex PCR, the repertoire was profiled, and TCRdb retains in-frame clones only, with some absent. The profile shows 80,000 or so clones, 86% of them singletons. The sequence came from an adult with an advanced solid tumor such as melanoma, head and neck, liver or kidney cancer. The sequencing here drew on CD4+ or CD8+ T cells sorted from blood, taken in a trial of the OX40 agonist ivuxolimab. The rearrangement links TRBV11-2 to TRBJ2-3; D is possibly TRBD1 or TRBD2 (5 bases each). The CDR3 coding sequence is TGTGCCAGCAGCCGGGACCCCCGCACAGATACGCAGTATTTT. The encoded protein is CASSRDPRTDTQYF.